This T cell receptor (beta chain) was identified in a study of cytomegalovirus exposure and HLA in healthy donors. Overall study findings and caveats: HLA restriction was apparent for most CMV-associated TCR beta chains in a later analysis.

In the case of this clone: Its specificity is unknown.

The germline CDR1 and CDR2 sequences are SEHNR and FQNEAQ (reference sequence). The CDR3 covers 18 residues. After removal of 1 base from V and 7 bases from J, the junction contained 17 bases not matched to a gene. The PCR made use of 60 Vbeta and 13 Jbeta primers. Repertoires were generated with immunoSEQ multiplex PCR, while TCRdb's copy carries only in-frame clones and drops some. The sample records about 140,000 clones, around 73% being singletons. Sequencing was done on a sample of PBMCs. The chain uses TRBV7-9 and TRBJ2-7; 9 bases are a match to TRBD2. The TCR originated in a female donor in good health and CMV-seronegative. CDR3 sequence (DNA): TGTGCCAGCAGCTTAGGTACCGTGGGGGGCGGGAGGGCGAGGGAGCAGTACTTC. Protein: CASSLGTVGGGRAREQYF.